This T cell receptor beta chain appears in the sequencing data of a study of neurological immune-mediated disorders. This clonotype was seen many times. TCRdb reanalysed the 5' RACE reads using MiXCR and keeps one entry per CDR3 protein. Of about 84,000 distinct CDR3 sequences detected, under 13% appear once; the ten largest clones hold about 1.8%. Per germline, CDR1 SEHNR and CDR2 FQNEAQ (reference sequence). V lost 5 bases to trimming and J lost 1 base, with 5 bases between them. The CDR3 is 12 residues long. The chain uses TRBV7-9 and TRBJ2-5; D is unclear. This TCR was sampled from a man aged 35 to 55 in good health. The sample consisted of PBMCs. The CDR3: CASSPSQETQYF. The CDR3 nucleotides read TGTGCCAGCAGCCCTAGCCAAGAGACCCAGTACTTC.